This T cell receptor (beta chain) was documented in a study of CD8 T cells in Susac syndrome. Reverse transcription used roughly 0.5 to 1 ug RNA and random hexamers. Each CDR3 protein is one row after TCRdb ran MiXCR on the immunoSEQ multiplex PCR reads. This table holds roughly 150,000 distinct CDR3 sequences, approximately 94% found once. The CDR3 totals 15 residues. V lost 6 bases, J lost 10 bases, and 13 bases stayed unmatched. The chain is built from TRBV12-3 or TRBV12-4 and TRBJ2-3, with 10 bases aligning to TRBD2. The sequencing sample was made of CD8+ T cells from PBMCs. The TCR comes from a human donor with multiple sclerosis. The CDR3 region is CASSPGASGGLSQYF. The CDR3 DNA follows: TGTGCCAGCAGCCCCGGGGCTAGCGGGGGCCTGTCGCAGTATTTT.